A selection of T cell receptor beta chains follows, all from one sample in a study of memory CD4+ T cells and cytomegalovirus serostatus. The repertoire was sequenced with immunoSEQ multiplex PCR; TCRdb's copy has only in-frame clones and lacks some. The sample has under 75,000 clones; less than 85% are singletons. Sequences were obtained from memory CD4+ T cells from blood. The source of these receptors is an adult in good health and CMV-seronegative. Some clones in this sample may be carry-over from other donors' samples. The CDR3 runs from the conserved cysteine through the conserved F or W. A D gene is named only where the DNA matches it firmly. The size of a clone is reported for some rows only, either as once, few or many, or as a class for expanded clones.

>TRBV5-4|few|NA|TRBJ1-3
CASSLGGSGNTIYF
TGTGCCAGCAGCTTGGGGGGGTCTGGAAACACCATATATTTT
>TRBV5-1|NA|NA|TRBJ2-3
CASVRGGSTDTQYF
TGCGCCAGCGTCAGGGGTGGGAGCACAGATACGCAGTATTTT
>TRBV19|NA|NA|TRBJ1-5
CASSIGGAAGQPQHF
TGTGCCAGTAGTATAGGGGGGGCAGCGGGGCAGCCCCAGCATTTT
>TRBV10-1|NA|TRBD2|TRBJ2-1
CASSVAGGNEQFF
TGCGCCAGCAGTGTAGCGGGGGGGAATGAGCAGTTCTTC
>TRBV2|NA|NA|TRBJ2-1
CASSEGQYSYNEQFF
TGTGCCAGCAGTGAAGGACAGTACTCCTACAATGAGCAGTTCTTC
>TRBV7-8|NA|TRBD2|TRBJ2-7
CASSPGGDARRAEQYF
TGTGCCAGCAGCCCTGGGGGGGATGCGCGGAGGGCCGAGCAGTACTTC
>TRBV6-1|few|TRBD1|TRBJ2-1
CASTDRGTYNEQFF
TGTGCCAGTACTGACAGGGGTACATACAATGAGCAGTTCTTC
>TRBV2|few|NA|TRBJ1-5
CASSENAGSQPQHF
TGTGCCAGCAGTGAAAATGCAGGATCTCAGCCCCAGCATTTT
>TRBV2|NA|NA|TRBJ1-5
CASRLAVRKRADQPQHF
TGTGCCAGCAGGCTCGCGGTTAGGAAAAGGGCCGATCAGCCCCAGCATTTT
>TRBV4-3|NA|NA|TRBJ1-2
CASSKGVQEDYGYTF
TGCGCCAGCAGCAAGGGGGTACAGGAGGACTATGGCTACACCTTC
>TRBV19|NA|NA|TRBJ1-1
CASSDTDLNTEAFF
TGTGCCAGTAGTGATACAGATCTGAACACTGAAGCTTTCTTT
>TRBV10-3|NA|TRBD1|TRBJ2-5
CATATGAETQYF
TGTGCCACCGCGACAGGGGCAGAGACCCAGTACTTC
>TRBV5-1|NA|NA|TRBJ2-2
CASSLGGTSVTGELFF
TGCGCCAGCAGCTTGGGCGGGACAAGCGTAACCGGGGAGCTGTTTTTT
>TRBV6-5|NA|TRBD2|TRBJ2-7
CASSYSTSGSSYEQYF
TGTGCCAGCAGTTACTCGACTAGCGGTAGCTCCTACGAGCAGTACTTC
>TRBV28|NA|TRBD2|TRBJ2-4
CASSLMGLAVAKNIQYF
TGTGCCAGCAGTTTAATGGGTCTAGCGGTAGCCAAAAACATTCAGTACTTC
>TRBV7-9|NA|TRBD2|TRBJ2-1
CASSLGTSGSVYEQFF
TGTGCCAGCAGCTTAGGGACTAGCGGGAGTGTCTATGAGCAGTTCTTC
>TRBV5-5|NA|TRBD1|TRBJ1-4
CASSLGTGGEKLFF
TGTGCCAGCAGCCTCGGGACAGGGGGTGAAAAACTGTTTTTT
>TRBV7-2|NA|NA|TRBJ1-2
CASSSNLGGSGYTF
TGTGCCAGCAGCTCCAATCTGGGGGGAAGTGGCTACACCTTC
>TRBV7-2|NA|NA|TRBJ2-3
CASSLGGSETDTQYF
TGTGCCAGCAGCTTAGGCGGATCAGAAACAGATACGCAGTATTTT
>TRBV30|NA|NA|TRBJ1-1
CAWRRVNGGVNTEAFF
TGTGCCTGGAGAAGGGTGAATGGGGGGGTGAACACTGAAGCTTTCTTT
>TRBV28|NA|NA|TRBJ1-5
CASSFGSGNQPQHF
TGTGCCAGCAGTTTCGGATCGGGCAATCAGCCCCAGCATTTT
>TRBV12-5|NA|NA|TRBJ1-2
CASGLARGLYGYTF
TGTGCTAGTGGTTTGGCCAGGGGCTTGTATGGCTACACCTTC
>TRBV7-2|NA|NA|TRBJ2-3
CASSLTLGTDTQYF
TGTGCCAGCAGCTTAACGCTAGGCACAGATACGCAGTATTTT
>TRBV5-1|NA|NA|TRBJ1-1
CASSLTYMNTEAFF
TGCGCCAGCAGCTTGACGTATATGAACACTGAAGCTTTCTTT
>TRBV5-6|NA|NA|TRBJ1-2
CASSLRGNYGYTF
TGTGCCAGCAGCTTGAGGGGTAACTATGGCTACACCTTC
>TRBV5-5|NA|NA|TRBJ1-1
CASSRAGSGTLTEAFF
TGTGCCAGCAGCCGCGCAGGGAGTGGCACACTCACTGAAGCTTTCTTT
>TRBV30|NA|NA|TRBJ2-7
CACQTRDFYSYEQYF
TGTGCCTGTCAAACTCGGGACTTTTACTCCTACGAGCAGTACTTC
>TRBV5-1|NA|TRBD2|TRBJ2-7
CASSFGTSGKGFYEQYF
TGCGCCAGCAGCTTTGGGACTAGCGGGAAAGGATTCTACGAGCAGTACTTC
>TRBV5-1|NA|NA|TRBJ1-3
CASSLADGNTIYF
TGCGCCAGCAGCTTGGCCGACGGAAACACCATATATTTT
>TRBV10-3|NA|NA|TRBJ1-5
CAISLSGLNQPQHF
TGTGCCATCAGTCTATCAGGGCTAAATCAGCCCCAGCATTTT
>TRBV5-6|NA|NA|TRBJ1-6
CASSLFGLPLHF
TGTGCCAGCAGCTTGTTTGGTTTACCCCTCCACTTT
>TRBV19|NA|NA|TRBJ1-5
CASSIFRSTGGLSGLFNQPQHF
TGTGCCAGTAGTATTTTTCGATCCACGGGCGGCCTATCCGGGCTTTTCAATCAGCCCCAGCATTTT
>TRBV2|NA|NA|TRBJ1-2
CASSTRRTSSYGYTF
TGTGCCAGCAGCACCAGACGTACAAGTTCCTATGGCTACACCTTC
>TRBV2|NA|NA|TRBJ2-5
CASSARKGMETQYF
TGTGCCAGCAGTGCGAGGAAAGGTATGGAGACCCAGTACTTC
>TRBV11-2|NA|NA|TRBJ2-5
CASSARGGPRGETQYF
TGTGCCAGCAGCGCCAGAGGAGGCCCCCGTGGAGAGACCCAGTACTTC
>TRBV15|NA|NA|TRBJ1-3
CATSRTMSTGGPGNTIYF
TGTGCCACCAGCAGAACAATGTCGACAGGTGGCCCTGGAAACACCATATATTTT
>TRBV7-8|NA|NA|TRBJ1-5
CASSQQDLGQPQHF
TGTGCCAGCAGCCAACAGGATTTGGGGCAGCCCCAGCATTTT
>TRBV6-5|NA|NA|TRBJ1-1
CASSYYGRETEAFF
TGTGCCAGCAGTTACTATGGGCGGGAAACTGAAGCTTTCTTT
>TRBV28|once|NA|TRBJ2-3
CASSLSGDADTQYF
TGTGCCAGCAGTTTATCGGGGGACGCAGATACGCAGTATTTT
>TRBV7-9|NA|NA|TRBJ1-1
CASSRGGGAAFF
TGTGCCAGCAGCCGTGGCGGGGGGGCGGCTTTCTTT
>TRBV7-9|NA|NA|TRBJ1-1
CASSEVSNTEAFF
TGTGCCAGCAGCGAAGTCTCGAACACTGAAGCTTTCTTT
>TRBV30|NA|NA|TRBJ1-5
CAWTRTDSNQPQHF
TGTGCCTGGACCCGGACGGATAGCAATCAGCCCCAGCATTTT
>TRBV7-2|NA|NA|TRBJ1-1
CASSFGANTEAFF
TGTGCCAGCAGCTTTGGAGCGAACACTGAAGCTTTCTTT
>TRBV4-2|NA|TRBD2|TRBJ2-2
CASSGLAATGELFF
TGTGCCAGCAGTGGACTAGCGGCCACCGGGGAGCTGTTTTTT
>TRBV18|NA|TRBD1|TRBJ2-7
CASSPGTGSYEQYF
TGTGCCAGCTCCCCCGGGACAGGGTCCTACGAGCAGTACTTC
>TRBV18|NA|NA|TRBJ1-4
CASSPGRDEKLFF
TGTGCCAGCTCACCAGGGAGGGATGAAAAACTGTTTTTT
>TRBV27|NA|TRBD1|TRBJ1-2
CASRPGQGGWYNF
TGTGCCAGCAGACCGGGACAGGGAGGGTGGTACAACTTC
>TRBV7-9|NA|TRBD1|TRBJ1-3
CASSLDRVGNTIYF
TGTGCCAGCAGCTTGGACAGGGTCGGAAACACCATATATTTT
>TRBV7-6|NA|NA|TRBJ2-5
CASSLASWETQYF
TGTGCCAGCAGCTTAGCTAGCTGGGAGACCCAGTACTTC
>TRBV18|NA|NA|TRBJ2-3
CASSPLSGTTDTQYF
TGTGCCAGCTCACCGCTTAGTGGTACCACAGATACGCAGTATTTT